These T cell receptor beta chains were read from a single sample in a study of shared clonotypes between healthy human individuals. Assay: immunoSEQ multiplex PCR; the TCRdb copy retains only in-frame clones and omits some. The sample lists some 2,100,000 clones; under 95% were seen once. Sequenced material: naive CD8+ T cells from PBMCs. Receptor source: a man aged 18 to 29 in good health. Some clones in this sample may be carry-over from other donors' samples. CDR3s include the opening cysteine and the closing phenylalanine or tryptophan.

v_gene | CDR3aa
TRBV6-5 | CASSYRNRVQETQYF
TRBV11-2 | CASSSSTGTGGFGYTF
TRBV2 | CASEVAGGNEQFF
TRBV27 | CASFRGGRFHNEQFF
TRBV28 | CASSLAYSNQPQHF
TRBV28 | CASSFFGREQFF
TRBV2 | CASMGLAGDNEQFF
TRBV4-1 | CASSQEGTREEQFF
TRBV28 | CASSLIRQGTDTQYF
TRBV25-1 | CASSEFGVQFF
TRBV27 | CASTDGTFPYNEQFF
TRBV5-3 | CARSFHEGNYNEQFF
TRBV7-9 | CASSDPTSGLNEQFF
TRBV4-1 | CASSHLKRDRTDTQYF
TRBV6-1 | CASAGGTGSYEQYF
TRBV27 | CASSSPEFLDEQYF
TRBV28 | CASSWDREETQYF
TRBV28 | CASSQEASGWSTDTQYF
TRBV19 | CASSIQGSYEQYF
TRBV15 | CATDGFGNTEAFF
TRBV9 | CASSVEQDQPQHF
TRBV7-9 | CASIPGGGVELFF